Here is one T cell receptor (beta chain) with its context. This record belongs to a study of blood T cell repertoires in COVID-19. At the level of the study: Samples came from the United States, Italy and Spain, spanning acute and convalescent COVID-19. T cells, B-cell-depleted T cells, or PBMCs provided the cDNA or gDNA that served as material.

A Seattle source enrolled patients during active infection and followed them longitudinally. The CDR3 has 15 residues. Deletions cut 1 base from V and 4 bases from J, with 13 bases between. CDR1 and CDR2 (germline): SGHRS, YFSETQ. TCRdb's table, derived via immunoSEQ multiplex PCR, lists solely in-frame clones and lacks some. The sample contains 100,000 to 150,000 clones, about 85% of which appear only once. The clonotype originates from a woman aged 80 or over with COVID-19, enrolled during active disease. This sequence joins TRBV5-1 and TRBJ2-3; tentative D call: TRBD1 (5 bases). Sequencing was carried out using peripheral blood. CDR3 DNA: TGCGCCAGCAGCTTGAGGGGCCTCGGGTCAGATACGCAGTATTTT. This translates into CASSLRGLGSDTQYF.